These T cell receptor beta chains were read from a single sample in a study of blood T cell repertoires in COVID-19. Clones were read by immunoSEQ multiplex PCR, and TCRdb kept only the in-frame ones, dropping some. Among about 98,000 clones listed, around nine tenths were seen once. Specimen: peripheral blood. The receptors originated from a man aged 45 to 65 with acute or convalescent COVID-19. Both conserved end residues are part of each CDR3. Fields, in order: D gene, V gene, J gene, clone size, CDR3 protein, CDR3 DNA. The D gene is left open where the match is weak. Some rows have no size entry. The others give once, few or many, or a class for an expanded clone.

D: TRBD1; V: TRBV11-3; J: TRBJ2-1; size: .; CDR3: CASSSRQGAVNEQFF; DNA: TGTGCCAGCAGCTCCCGACAGGGGGCTGTTAATGAGCAGTTCTTC
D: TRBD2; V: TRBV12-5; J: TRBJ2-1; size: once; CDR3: CASGPSLLAGQRRSYNEQFF; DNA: TGTGCTAGTGGTCCTTCATTGCTAGCGGGACAACGCCGCTCCTACAATGAGCAGTTCTTC
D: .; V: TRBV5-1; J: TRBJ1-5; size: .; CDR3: CASSSGNNQPQHF; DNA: TGCGCCAGCAGCTCCGGGAACAATCAGCCCCAGCATTTT
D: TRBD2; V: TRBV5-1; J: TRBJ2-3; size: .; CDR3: CASSFGVLAGGATDTQYF; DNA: TGCGCCAGCAGCTTCGGGGTACTAGCGGGAGGAGCCACAGATACGCAGTATTTT
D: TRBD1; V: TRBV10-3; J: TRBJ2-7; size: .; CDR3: CAIQAGGSYEQYF; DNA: TGTGCCATCCAGGCAGGGGGCTCCTACGAGCAGTACTTC
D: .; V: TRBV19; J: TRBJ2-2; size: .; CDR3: CASANTGELFF; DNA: TGTGCCAGCGCGAACACCGGGGAGCTGTTTTTT
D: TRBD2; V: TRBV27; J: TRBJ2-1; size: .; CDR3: CASSLYSLGRNHNEQFF; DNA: TGTGCCAGCAGTTTATACAGTCTCGGGAGGAACCACAATGAGCAGTTCTTC
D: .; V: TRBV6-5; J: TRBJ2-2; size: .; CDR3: CASRTLPGTGELFF; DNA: TGTGCCAGTCGTACGCTACCGGGCACCGGGGAGCTGTTTTTT
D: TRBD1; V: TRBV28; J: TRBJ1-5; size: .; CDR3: CASSLSGTGSNQPQHF; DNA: TGTGCCAGCAGTTTATCCGGGACAGGTTCCAATCAGCCCCAGCATTTT
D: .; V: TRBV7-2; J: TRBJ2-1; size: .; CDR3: CASSLSGLSYNEQFF; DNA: TGTGCCAGCAGCTTAAGTGGGCTCTCCTACAATGAGCAGTTCTTC
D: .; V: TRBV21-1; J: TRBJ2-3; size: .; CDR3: CASSKYKASGNTDTQYF; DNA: TGTGCCAGCAGCAAATATAAGGCTAGCGGAAACACAGATACGCAGTATTTT
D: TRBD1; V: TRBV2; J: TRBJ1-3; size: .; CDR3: CASSDLGGPSSGNTIYF; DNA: TGTGCCAGCAGTGATCTAGGGGGCCCTAGCTCTGGAAACACCATATATTTT
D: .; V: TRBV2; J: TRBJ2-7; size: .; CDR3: CASSGGIYEQYF; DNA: TGTGCCAGCAGCGGAGGGATCTACGAGCAGTACTTC
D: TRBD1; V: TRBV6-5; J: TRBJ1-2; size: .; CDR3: CASSKTGQYGYTF; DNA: TGTGCCAGCAGCAAGACAGGGCAATATGGCTACACCTTC
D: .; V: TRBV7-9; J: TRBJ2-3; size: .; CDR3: CASSYPLGTAVTQYF; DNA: TGTGCCAGCAGCTATCCACTAGGGACTGCAGTTACGCAGTATTTT
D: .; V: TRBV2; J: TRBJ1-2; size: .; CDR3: CASSEEGFNYGYTF; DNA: TGTGCCAGCAGTGAAGAGGGGTTTAACTATGGCTACACCTTC
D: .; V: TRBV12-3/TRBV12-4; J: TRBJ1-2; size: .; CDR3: CASRVTPNYGYTF; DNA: TGTGCCAGCAGGGTCACACCAAACTATGGCTACACCTTC
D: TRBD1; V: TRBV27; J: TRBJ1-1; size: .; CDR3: CASSLHPTGGGTEAFF; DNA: TGTGCCAGCAGTTTACATCCGACAGGGGGGGGCACTGAAGCTTTCTTT
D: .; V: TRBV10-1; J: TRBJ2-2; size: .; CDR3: CASRGATGELFF; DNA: TGCGCCAGCAGAGGGGCTACCGGGGAGCTGTTTTTT
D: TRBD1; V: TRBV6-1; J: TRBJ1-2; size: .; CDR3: CASSERQGAYGYTF; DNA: TGTGCCAGCAGTGAAAGACAGGGGGCTTATGGCTACACCTTC
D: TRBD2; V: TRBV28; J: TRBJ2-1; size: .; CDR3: CASSGTSGHNEQFF; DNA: TGTGCCAGCAGTGGGACTAGCGGCCACAATGAGCAGTTCTTC
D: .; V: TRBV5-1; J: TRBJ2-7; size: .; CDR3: CASSRIQGYEQYF; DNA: TGCGCCAGCAGCAGGATACAGGGCTACGAGCAGTACTTC